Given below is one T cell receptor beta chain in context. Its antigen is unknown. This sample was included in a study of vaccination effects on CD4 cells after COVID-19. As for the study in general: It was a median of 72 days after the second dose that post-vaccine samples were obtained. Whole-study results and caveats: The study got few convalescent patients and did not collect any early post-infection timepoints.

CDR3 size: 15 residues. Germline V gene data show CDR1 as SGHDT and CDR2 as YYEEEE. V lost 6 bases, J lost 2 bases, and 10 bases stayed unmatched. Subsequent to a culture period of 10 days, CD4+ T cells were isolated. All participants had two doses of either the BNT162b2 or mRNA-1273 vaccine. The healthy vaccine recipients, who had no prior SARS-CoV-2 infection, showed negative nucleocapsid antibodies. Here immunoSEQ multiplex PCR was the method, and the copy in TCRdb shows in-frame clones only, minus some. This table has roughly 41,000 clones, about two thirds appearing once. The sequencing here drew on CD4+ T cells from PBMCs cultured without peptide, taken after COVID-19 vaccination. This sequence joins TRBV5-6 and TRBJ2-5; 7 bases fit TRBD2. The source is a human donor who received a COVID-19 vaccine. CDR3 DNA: TGTGCCAGCACTCGAAACTCGGGACTACAAGAGACCCAGTACTTC. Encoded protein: CASTRNSGLQETQYF.